These 22 T cell receptor beta chains share one sample of origin, sequenced in a study of preoperative IRX-2 immunotherapy in early breast cancer (dated by TCRdb to between 2018 and 2020). The library was made by the immunoSEQ multiplex PCR assay. As stored in TCRdb, this immuneACCESS dataset retains in-frame rearrangements with V and J assigned. A fraction of the clones does not appear; measured against another copy, unresolved V genes explain less than half of the discrepancy, and the remainder lacks a known reason. The sample has roughly 30,000 clones on record, 70% to 85% of them singletons. Clones ranked in the top ten supply 3.2% of the sample. Interpreted using the paper, the treatment or condition label stands for: preoperative locoregional IRX-2 cytokine immunotherapy. Sampling was done from a patient treated with IRX-2 immunotherapy. Every receptor here comes from a human donor with breast cancer.

The chain employs TRBV1 and TRBJ2-1; the D call of TRBD2 is as the table states it, not checked on the DNA. TRBV1 is an annotated pseudogene. CDR3 length: 15 amino acids. This chain's CDR3 is CASSSLAGVLNEQFF. CDR3 DNA sequence: TGCGCCAGCAGCAGCCTAGCGGGGGTTCTCAATGAGCAGTTCTTC.

In regard to this clone: The junction and the germline gene differ at one end; a read error may be behind it. This chain joins TRBV18 and TRBJ1-5; D remains ambiguous. This CDR3 contains 14 residues. Germline values: CDR1 KGHSH, CDR2 LQKENI. CDR3 in DNA: TGTGCCAGCTCACCCTTAGTTGGCAATCAACCCCAGCATTTT. It specifies CASSPLVGNQPQHF. Full variable domain (outside the CDR3, taken from reference TRBV18 and TRBJ1-5): NAGVMQNPRHLVRRRGQEARLRCSPMKGHSHVYWYRQLPEEGLKFMVYLQKENIIDESGMPKERFSAEFPKEGPSILRIQQVVRGDSAAYFCASSPLVGNQPQHFGDGTRLSIL.

CDR3 residues: CAWSGRRMNTEAFF. In DNA form, the CDR3 reads TGTGCCTGGAGTGGGCGTAGGATGAACACTGAAGCTTTCTTT. The rearrangement links TRBV30 to TRBJ1-1; no definite D call. V was pared by 1 base and J by 0 bases, with 9 bases between. CDR1 is GTSNPN and CDR2 is SVGIG in the germline V gene (reference sequence). The CDR3 has 14 amino acids.

The chain's CDR3 is CASSHHSGQGRWGYTF. CDR3 sequence (DNA): TGTGCCAGCAGCCATCACTCAGGACAGGGCCGTTGGGGCTACACCTTC. V and J are TRBV14 and TRBJ1-2; 8 bases align to TRBD1. The CDR3 covers 16 residues. The V gene's germline CDR1 is SGHDN and CDR2 FVKESK. Trimming cost V 3 bases and J 8 bases; bases outside gene matches: 14. Looking up the rest from reference TRBV14 and TRBJ1-2 gives the full variable domain: EAGVTQFPSHSVIEKGQTVTLRCDPISGHDNLYWYRRVMGKEIKFLLHFVKESKQDESGMPNNRFLAERTGGTYSTLKVQPAELEDSGVYFCASSHHSGQGRWGYTFGSGTRLTVV.

V gene TRBV28 combines with J gene TRBJ1-2; D not certain. The CDR3 runs 15 residues. Trimming left V 5 bases short and J 3 bases short, with 16 bases between. The germline V gene encodes CDR1 MDHEN and CDR2 SYDVKM. The DNA of the CDR3 is TGTGCCAGCAGTCTATTGGACTCCTCGGACTATGGCTACACCTTC. Translation: CASSLLDSSDYGYTF.

The chain couples TRBV18 to TRBJ2-5, with a possible D match to TRBD1 (5 bases). The CDR3 extends over 16 amino acids. Trimming cost V 2 bases and J 0 bases, with 13 bases left between them. The V gene's germline CDR1 is KGHSH and CDR2 LQKENI. Here the CDR3 reads CASSPMGQAYQETQYF. In DNA, the CDR3 is TGTGCCAGCTCACCAATGGGGCAGGCGTACCAAGAGACCCAGTACTTC. Variable domain in full (rest from reference TRBV18 and TRBJ2-5): NAGVMQNPRHLVRRRGQEARLRCSPMKGHSHVYWYRQLPEEGLKFMVYLQKENIIDESGMPKERFSAEFPKEGPSILRIQQVVRGDSAAYFCASSPMGQAYQETQYFGPGTRLLVL.

This chain joins TRBV18 and TRBJ1-3; D unresolved. CDR3 length: 14 residues. From germline, CDR1 is KGHSH and CDR2 LQKENI. V lost 5 bases to trimming and J lost 4 bases, with 12 bases between them. In DNA form, the CDR3 reads TGTGCCAGCTCAACCACTAAGGGCGGAAACACCATATATTTT. Translating it yields CASSTTKGGNTIYF.

The chain carries TRBV19 and TRBJ2-7; 8 bases are shared with TRBD1. The CDR3 is made up of 14 amino acids. Germline V lookup: CDR1 LNHDA, CDR2 SQIVND (reference sequence). V shed 5 bases and J 2 bases; nucleotides not matched to a gene: 5. The CDR3 here is CASSGSGGTYEQYF. CDR3 DNA: TGTGCCAGTAGTGGCTCAGGGGGCACCTACGAGCAGTACTTC.

V and J are TRBV11-3 and TRBJ1-1; D call uncertain. Germline values: CDR1 SGHNT, CDR2 YENEEA. The CDR3 contains 15 residues. Trimming took 5 bases from V and 5 from J, leaving 18 bases between them. CDR3 in DNA: TGTGCCAGCAGCCGGACGGACGCGGGCCGGACTGAAGCTTTCTTT. Protein sequence: CASSRTDAGRTEAFF.

The chain carries TRBV11-3 and TRBJ2-5, with 12 nucleotides matching TRBD2. CDR3 length: 14 residues. CDR1 is SGHNT, CDR2 YENEEA, per germline. The junction had 2 bases not matched to a gene; V was cut back by 5 bases and J by 4 bases. This CDR3 is CASSELAGGETQYF. The CDR3 region has the DNA TGTGCCAGCAGCGAACTAGCGGGAGGAGAGACCCAGTACTTC.

The chain has TRBV6-8 and TRBJ1-1; D unclear. Germline V gene lookup returns CDR1 MNHGY and CDR2 SAAAGT. V was trimmed by 7 bases and J by 1 base, leaving 13 bases between them. The CDR3 contains 14 residues. CDR3 protein: CASTPRGGNTEAFF. The CDR3 coding sequence is TGTGCCAGCACTCCACGGGGAGGGAACACTGAAGCTTTCTTT.

A single count supports this clone. The chain carries TRBV6-9 and TRBJ1-5; 9 nucleotides agree with TRBD1. The germline V gene has CDR1 MNHGY and CDR2 SVAAGI. This CDR3 contains 16 residues. V trimming: 7 bases; J trimming: 7 bases; junction bases outside the gene matches: 14. The CDR3 DNA is TGTGCCAGCACCCGTCGGACAGGGGCCGCGGGGCAGCCCCAGCATTTT. Its translation is CASTRRTGAAGQPQHF.

The rearrangement uses TRBV1 and TRBJ1-2; the table's D call, TRBD1, has no DNA check behind it. TRBV1 is tagged as a pseudogene. The CDR3 is made up of 14 amino acids. In DNA, the CDR3 is TGCGCCAGCAGCCAGTTACAGGGGGACTATGGCTACACCTTC. This sequence encodes CASSQLQGDYGYTF.

In this sample, this clone turned up a few times. The gene calls are TRBV30 and TRBJ2-2, with D unclear. Germline CDR1 reads GTSNPN; CDR2 reads SVGIG (reference sequence). V was trimmed by 1 base and J by 2 bases, leaving 14 bases between them. The CDR3 loop spans 16 amino acids. DNA for the CDR3: TGTGCCTGGAGTGCCCGCGGTAGTAAAAACACCGGGGAGCTGTTTTTT. It specifies CAWSARGSKNTGELFF.

V gene TRBV11-3 combines with J gene TRBJ2-5; weak D call: TRBD2 (5 bases). V lost 5 bases and J 1 base, leaving 14 bases between the germline ends. Germline V lookup: CDR1 SGHNT, CDR2 YENEEA. This CDR3 region has 15 residues. The CDR3, as DNA: TGTGCCAGCAGCCCGACCCTAGCTTTCCAAGAGACCCAGTACTTC. Translation: CASSPTLAFQETQYF. Looking up the rest from reference TRBV11-3 and TRBJ2-5 gives the full variable domain: EAGVVQSPRYKIIEKKQPVAFWCNPISGHNTLYWYLQNLGQGPELLIRYENEEAVDDSQLPKDRFSAERLKGVDSTLKIQPAELGDSAVYLCASSPTLAFQETQYFGPGTRLLVL.

This clone was seen a few times. V gene TRBV6-8 combines with J gene TRBJ1-5, with a tentative D call TRBD1 (6 bases). This CDR3 contains 15 residues. The germline V gene encodes CDR1 MNHGY and CDR2 SAAAGT. Trimming cost V 2 bases and J 5 bases, with 13 bases left between them. CDR3 in DNA: TGTGCCAGCAGTTACCGAGGGGGGGATTATCAGCCCCAGCATTTT. Protein: CASSYRGGDYQPQHF.

The chain has TRBV14 and TRBJ2-1, with D maybe TRBD1 (5 bases). Germline lookup yields CDR1 SGHDN and CDR2 FVKESK. This CDR3 has 15 residues. V lost 2 bases, J lost 2 bases, and 10 bases lay in between. The CDR3 here is CASSQQGAAYNEQFF. CDR3 in DNA: TGTGCCAGCAGCCAACAAGGGGCAGCCTACAATGAGCAGTTCTTC.

This chain connects TRBV18 to TRBJ2-7; 12 positions agree with TRBD2. CDR1 is KGHSH and CDR2 is LQKENI in the germline V gene. The junction had 1 base not matched to a gene; V was cut back by 2 bases and J by 5 bases. This CDR3 contains 14 residues. The CDR3 bases are TGTGCCAGCTCACCAGCTAGCGGGGGGGACGAGCAGTACTTC. Translated: CASSPASGGDEQYF.

This chain uses TRBV19 with TRBJ1-2, with TRBD1 matching 9 bases. The V gene's germline CDR1 is LNHDA and CDR2 SQIVND (reference sequence). With 6 bases clipped from V and 8 bases from J, the junction kept 13 bases outside the gene matches. CDR3 size: 15 residues. In DNA, the CDR3 is TGTGCCAGTAGCCGGGACAGGGTGGGCGTAATCGGCTACACCTTC. Protein: CASSRDRVGVIGYTF.

The chain couples TRBV18 to TRBJ2-7; the D is unclear. Trimming took off 4 bases at V and 2 bases at J, with 9 bases between the two ends. CDR1 is KGHSH, CDR2 LQKENI, per germline. There are 13 residues in the CDR3. For the CDR3, the DNA is TGTGCCAGCTCACTACGACTTGCCTACGAGCAGTACTTC. Encoded protein: CASSLRLAYEQYF.

The chain employs TRBV28 and TRBJ1-2; unclear D gene. The CDR3 sequence is 12 residues long. Germline V CDR1 and CDR2: MDHEN, SYDVKM. V was clipped by 5 bases and J by 3 bases, with 7 bases between them. Written as DNA, the CDR3 is TGTGCCAGCAGTGTAATTGACTATGGCTACACCTTC. Translating gives CASSVIDYGYTF.

The V and J genes are TRBV14 and TRBJ2-7, with no clear D. Between the trimmed V and J ends, which lost 0 bases and 4 bases, there was a span of 13 bases. The CDR3 runs to 15 residues. Germline CDR1 and CDR2: SGHDN and FVKESK. CDR3 DNA: TGTGCCAGCAGCCAAGAGACGGGTACGGCATACGAGCAGTACTTC. It is translated as CASSQETGTAYEQYF.